Shown below are 3 T cell receptor beta chains from a single sample sequenced in a study of T cells in Graves' hyperthyroidism and ophthalmopathy (dated by TCRdb to the late 2010s). Libraries were constructed by multiplex PCR. Reads for this sample came from an Illumina HiSeq 2000. The TCR beta CDR3 regions were amplified from RNA transcripts. The TCR CDR3 was subjected to a first round of RT-PCR using the HTBI primer set and the Qiagen OneStep RT-PCR kit. In-frame beta chains were kept once TCRdb had trimmed the public reads at Q25 with fastp and called clones with MiXCR. Every distinct CDR3 protein forms one entry, paired with its most common genes and DNA. The sample profile shows hundreds of thousands of distinct CDR3 sequences; about half of them were found once. Together, the top ten hold about 7.9% of the sample. Sequencing was done on a sample of peripheral blood or thyroid tissue (not recorded which). The receptors shown here come from a woman between 18 and 29 years old with Graves' hyperthyroidism. Donor details come from another sample of the same person, matched by shared clones.

This clonotype was recorded many times. V gene TRBV24-1 combines with J gene TRBJ1-5; tentative D call: TRBD1 (5 bases). The CDR3 consists of 12 residues. V was cut by 11 bases and J by 4 bases, with 11 bases left in between. Germline CDR1 is KGHDR and CDR2 is SFDVKD. CDR3 DNA: TGTGCCAGCGGGGACGGAAATCAGCCCCAGCATTTT. Its translation: CASGDGNQPQHF.

This chain links TRBV20-1 with TRBJ2-7, with 11 bases lining up with TRBD2. This CDR3 region has 15 residues. Germline V gene lookup returns CDR1 DFQATT and CDR2 SNEGSKA (reference sequence). The trim removed 4 bases at V and 3 bases at J, leaving 8 bases unmatched. The CDR3 DNA reads as TGCAGTGCTAAAGGGCCTAGCGGGAGGTTCTACGAGCAGTACTTC. Encoded protein: CSAKGPSGRFYEQYF.

A few counts support this clonotype. The rearrangement joins TRBV19 to TRBJ1-1; D is unresolved. This CDR3 spans 13 amino acids. Germline CDR1 and CDR2: LNHDA and SQIVND (reference sequence). The V gene lost 10 bases and the J gene lost 5 bases, with 17 bases spanning the gap. CDR3 in DNA: TGTGCCACCACACTCGGAGTACGGACTGAAGCTTTCTTT. It specifies CATTLGVRTEAFF.